The present T cell receptor (beta chain) was sequenced within a study of cytomegalovirus exposure and HLA in healthy donors. Study information: It was reported in a later analysis that the 120 validation repertoires used the same platform as the approximately 600 first-cohort repertoires. Overall study results and limits: A few chains tied to CMV proved CMV antigen-specific in vitro. According to the study, 160 or so TCR beta chains were cytomegalovirus-associated. As was reported, the classifier diagnosed cytomegalovirus status with high specificity and sensitivity.

Method: immunoSEQ multiplex PCR; TCRdb's copy keeps in-frame clones and lacks some. The data contain approximately 60,000 clones, approximately 95% of them singletons. With respect to this clone: Its antigen remains unidentified.

J gave up 11 bases and V 0 bases, and 12 bases lay outside the gene matches. Looked up from germline, CDR1 is SGDLS and CDR2 is YYNGEE. The CDR3 sequence is 15 residues long. The TCR was taken from a young woman in good health and CMV-seropositive. J is TRBJ1-1 and V is TRBV9; 8 bases align to TRBD1. Sample: PBMCs. This CDR3 is CASSVDQGARREAFF. The CDR3 DNA reads TGTGCCAGCAGCGTAGACCAGGGGGCGCGGAGGGAGGCTTTCTTT.